Presented here are 27 T cell receptor beta chains from one specimen sequenced in a study of neurological immune-mediated disorders (dated by TCRdb to about 2019). Libraries came from 5' RACE. For sequencing, an Illumina HiSeq 2500 was employed. TCRdb passed the public sequencing reads through fastp at Q25 and MiXCR, retaining productive beta sequences. Rows merge per CDR3 protein into single entries with the most common DNA and genes. For this sample the table gives tens of thousands of distinct CDR3 sequences, of which roughly 3.2% were detected only once. The ten largest clones capture 2.5% to 3% of the sample. The sequenced material came from PBMCs. The receptors here all came from a woman between 45 and 60 years old with multiple sclerosis.

This clonotype has a count of ten or more. The J gene is TRBJ2-3, the V gene TRBV12-3 or TRBV12-4; 9 nucleotides agree with TRBD2. V shed 3 bases, J shed 3 bases, and the junction held 19 bases outside the gene matches. The CDR3 runs to 20 residues. CDR3 in DNA: TGTGCCAGCAGTTTGAGCCGGTGGGGCGGGGGGGCCCGGGTAACAGATACGCAGTATTTT. Its protein product is CASSLSRWGGGARVTDTQYF.

The table lists this clonotype with many counts. J is TRBJ1-6 and V is TRBV10-3, with D unresolved. Trimming stripped 2 bases from V and 12 bases from J, with 11 bases between. The CDR3 sequence is 13 residues long. CDR1 and CDR2 from the germline V gene are ENHRY and SYGVKD. This CDR3 is CAISEGNRGPLHF. CDR3 in DNA: TGTGCCATCAGTGAGGGGAATAGAGGACCCCTCCACTTT.

This clonotype was counted many times. This chain uses TRBV5-1 with TRBJ1-2; 7 bases map to TRBD1. The CDR3 is 16 amino acids. Germline CDR1 reads SGHRS; CDR2 reads YFSETQ. Trimming removed 4 bases from V and 4 bases from J; junction bases left unmatched: 13. The CDR3 DNA follows: TGCGCCAGCAGCCCAACAGGGACAGAAGGAGTCTATGGCTACACCTTC. Residues: CASSPTGTEGVYGYTF.

This clonotype was seen repeatedly, ten times or more. This chain links TRBV5-1 with TRBJ1-6; 7 bases line up with TRBD1. The CDR3 covers 15 residues. CDR1 and CDR2 from the germline V gene are SGHRS and YFSETQ. V was pared by 0 bases and J by 6 bases, with 3 bases of the junction left unmatched. CDR3 protein: CASSLDRGGNSPLHF. The CDR3 region has the DNA TGCGCCAGCAGCTTGGACAGGGGAGGTAATTCACCCCTCCACTTT.

This clonotype showed up many times. The chain carries TRBV10-3 and TRBJ1-1; 8 nucleotides line up with TRBD1. V dropped 7 bases and J dropped 5; count of bases not matched to a gene: 12. The CDR3 consists of 15 residues. Germline CDR1 reads ENHRY; CDR2 reads SYGVKD. CDR3 nucleotide sequence: TGTGCCATCACCTCGCAGGGGGCGAGGGGAACTGAAGCTTTCTTT. This sequence encodes CAITSQGARGTEAFF.

This clonotype was detected many times. J is TRBJ2-1 and V is TRBV5-1; 7 nucleotides line up with TRBD2. The CDR3 has 15 amino acids. V lost 2 bases, J lost 5 bases, and 7 bases stayed unmatched. The germline CDR1 and CDR2 sequences are SGHRS and YFSETQ. This chain's CDR3 is CASSFLGGGHNEQFF. CDR3 in DNA: TGCGCCAGCAGCTTTCTTGGGGGGGGTCACAATGAGCAGTTCTTC. The full variable domain, in which reference TRBV5-1 and TRBJ2-1 provide the parts outside the CDR3, is KAGVTQTPRYLIKTRGQQVTLSCSPISGHRSVSWYQQTPGQGLQFLFEYFSETQRNKGNFPGRFSGRQFSNSRSEMNVSTLELGDSALYLCASSFLGGGHNEQFFGPGTRLTVL.

This clonotype appeared many times. V usage is TRBV4-3 and J usage is TRBJ2-5; D may be TRBD2 (7 bases). CDR1 is LGHNA and CDR2 is YSLEER in the germline V gene. This CDR3 has 16 residues. V was shortened by 0 bases and J by 5 bases, with 16 bases between the two germline ends. For the CDR3, the DNA is TGCGCCAGCAGCCAAGATTCATTAGGGGGGGTGGAGACCCAGTACTTC. As protein: CASSQDSLGGVETQYF.

This clonotype has ten or more counts. The rearrangement links TRBV15 to TRBJ2-5; 7 positions agree with TRBD2. V lost 0 bases and J lost 5; bases outside the gene matches: 6. In germline, CDR1 is LNHNV, CDR2 YYDKDF (reference sequence). The CDR3 totals 15 residues. The CDR3 nucleotides read TGTGCCACCAGCAGAGATCGAAGCGGGGTTGAGACCCAGTACTTC. Protein product: CATSRDRSGVETQYF. Looking up the rest from reference TRBV15 and TRBJ2-5 gives the full variable domain: DAMVIQNPRYQVTQFGKPVTLSCSQTLNHNVMYWYQQKSSQAPKLLFHYYDKDFNNEADTPDNFQSRRPNTSFCFLDIRSPGLGDTAMYLCATSRDRSGVETQYFGPGTRLLVL.

This clonotype was observed at least ten times. The rearrangement joins TRBV10-3 to TRBJ2-1; 11 bases are shared with TRBD1. The ends lost 4 bases at V and 9 bases at J; junction bases unmatched: 8. The CDR3 sequence is 15 residues long. Germline CDR1 is ENHRY and CDR2 is SYGVKD. This CDR3 is CAISGFGTGGTEQFF. The CDR3 DNA is TGTGCCATCAGTGGCTTCGGGACAGGGGGGACTGAGCAGTTCTTC.

This clonotype was seen repeatedly, ten times or more. The V call is TRBV4-3, the J call TRBJ1-6; D is ambiguous. The ends were cut back, 1 base at V and 7 bases at J, with 5 bases in the middle. The CDR3 extends over 13 amino acids. Germline values: CDR1 LGHNA, CDR2 YSLEER. The CDR3 here is CASSQVRNSPLHF. The CDR3 DNA sequence: TGCGCCAGCAGCCAAGTTAGAAATTCACCCCTCCACTTT.

This clonotype was recorded at least ten times. This chain connects TRBV28 to TRBJ2-4; 9 nucleotides agree with TRBD2. Germline V gene sequence: CDR1 MDHEN, CDR2 SYDVKM. The CDR3 is 16 amino acids. Trimming at V came to 6 bases and at J to 0 bases, leaving 6 bases not matched to a gene. CDR3: CASRVLAGRAKNIQYF. In DNA, the CDR3 is TGTGCCAGCAGAGTGCTAGCGGGGAGAGCCAAAAACATTCAGTACTTC.

This clonotype was detected a few times. The chain links TRBV24-1 to TRBJ1-2; tentative D call: TRBD1 (5 bases). The germline V gene encodes CDR1 KGHDR and CDR2 SFDVKD. The CDR3 has 17 amino acids. With 5 bases removed from V and 7 bases from J, the gap between germline ends came to 25 bases. The CDR3 DNA follows: TGTGCCACCAGTGCCTTGGGACCCGGGCCGCAAACGCGTGGCTACACCTTC. Amino acids: CATSALGPGPQTRGYTF.

This clonotype has a count of ten or more. The chain has TRBV4-3 and TRBJ1-5; 7 bases map to TRBD1. Looked up from germline, CDR1 is LGHNA and CDR2 is YSLEER. V shed 4 bases, J shed 7 bases, and the junction held 7 bases outside the gene matches. This CDR3 region has 14 residues. Here the CDR3 DNA reads TGCGCCAGCAGCCGAGGGACAGTAACACAGCCCCAGCATTTT. Its protein is CASSRGTVTQPQHF.

The table lists this clonotype with many counts. The V call is TRBV25-1, the J call TRBJ1-1; D remains ambiguous. The germline V and J ends were trimmed by 1 base and 0 bases, with 9 bases remaining between them. The CDR3 runs to 15 residues. Germline CDR1 MGHDK, CDR2 SYGVNS. The CDR3 is CASSESGSMNTEAFF. The CDR3 DNA follows: TGTGCCAGCAGTGAATCCGGCAGCATGAACACTGAAGCTTTCTTT.

This clonotype came up once. This may be a read error: a much more frequent sequence differs by one nucleotide. V and J are TRBV7-7 and TRBJ2-2; the D gene is possibly TRBD1 (6 bases). Germline CDR1 reads SSHAT; CDR2 reads FNYEAQ (reference sequence). The CDR3 is made up of 13 amino acids. CDR3 sequence reads: CASRDTRTGELFF. In DNA, the CDR3 is TGTGCTAGCCGGGACACGAGGACCGGGGAGCTGTTTTTT.

This clonotype was seen ten or more times. This rearrangement joins TRBV27 to TRBJ2-5; 14 bases map to TRBD2. CDR3 length equals 16 residues. Germline V gene data show CDR1 as MNHEY and CDR2 as SMNVEV (reference sequence). V shed 6 bases and J 6 bases; nucleotides not matched to a gene: 9. Here the CDR3 reads CASSLLGLAGGQTQYF. In DNA form, the CDR3 reads TGTGCCAGCAGCCTTTTAGGACTAGCGGGGGGACAGACCCAGTACTTC.

This clonotype was seen repeatedly, ten times or more. The rearrangement links TRBV20-1 to TRBJ2-5; 8 bases agree with TRBD2. This CDR3 comprises 15 residues. Germline assignment: CDR1 DFQATT and CDR2 SNEGSKA (reference sequence). V lost 0 bases to trimming and J lost 5 bases; unmatched junction nucleotides: 8. The CDR3 region has the DNA TGCAGTGCTAGAGACTCACTAGCGGTAGGGGAGACCCAGTACTTC. Protein sequence: CSARDSLAVGETQYF.

There are many counts of this clonotype. This chain links TRBV7-2 with TRBJ2-3; no clear D gene. The V gene lost 4 bases and the J gene lost 7 bases, with 24 bases spanning the gap. The CDR3 has 17 residues. In germline, CDR1 is SGHTA, CDR2 FQGNSA. The CDR3, as DNA: TGTGCCAGCAGCTACACTCGGCAGTCGGCCCGGTTCCATACGCAGTATTTT. It specifies CASSYTRQSARFHTQYF.

This clonotype was seen ten or more times. The CDR3: CSVYRTGEYEQYF. The CDR3 DNA reads TGCAGCGTTTATAGGACAGGGGAGTACGAGCAGTACTTC. The rearrangement joins TRBV29-1 to TRBJ2-7; 9 bases align to TRBD1. This CDR3 is built from 13 residues. In germline, CDR1 is SQVTM, CDR2 ANQGSEA. The junction had 6 bases not matched to a gene; V was cut back by 5 bases and J by 4 bases.

In its sample, this clonotype was seen many times. For the CDR3, the DNA is TGCGCCAGCAGCTTGGCCCCTAGCGGGGGGTCGTCCTACAATGAGCAGTTCTTC. Its translation is CASSLAPSGGSSYNEQFF. The chain is built from TRBV5-1 and TRBJ2-1; 11 bases are shared with TRBD2. This CDR3 is built from 18 residues. Germline CDR1 is SGHRS and CDR2 is YFSETQ. V lost 0 bases, J lost 1 base, and 6 bases stayed unmatched.

This clonotype occurred many times. The rearrangement uses TRBV6-2 or TRBV6-3 and TRBJ1-1; no definite D call. Germline V gene data show CDR1 as MNHEY and CDR2 as SVGEGT. The CDR3 is 14 residues long. The V and J ends lost 4 bases and 1 base respectively, with 10 bases between them. The CDR3 sequence: CASSSSWGNTEAFF. The DNA of the CDR3 is TGTGCCAGCAGTTCCTCGTGGGGGAACACTGAAGCTTTCTTT.

This clonotype was recorded at least ten times. The V call is TRBV5-1, the J call TRBJ2-5; no clear D gene. V shed 1 base and J shed 2 bases, with 9 bases lying between them. The V gene's germline CDR1 is SGHRS and CDR2 YFSETQ. CDR3 length equals 14 residues. As DNA, the CDR3 is TGCGCCAGCAGCTTGCCGACTGGGCAAGAGACCCAGTACTTC. This gives the protein CASSLPTGQETQYF.

This clonotype was counted only a few times. The CDR3 spells CASSQGVAGTGGNEQYF. The DNA of the CDR3 is TGCGCCAGCAGCCAAGGGGTCGCCGGGACAGGGGGCAACGAGCAGTACTTC. This chain connects TRBV4-3 to TRBJ2-7; 12 nucleotides line up with TRBD1. Germline values: CDR1 LGHNA, CDR2 YSLEER. This CDR3 comprises 17 residues. V lost 1 base to trimming and J lost 5 bases; unmatched junction nucleotides: 9.

This clonotype appeared many times. The chain combines TRBV4-1 with TRBJ1-2; D gene uncertain. The CDR3 totals 13 residues. V was trimmed by 0 bases and J by 8 bases, leaving 10 bases between them. Germline V gene sequence: CDR1 MGHRA, CDR2 YSYEKL. The CDR3 region is CASSQDGDWGYTF. The DNA for the CDR3 is TGCGCCAGCAGCCAAGACGGAGACTGGGGCTACACCTTC.

This clonotype was detected many times. The DNA for the CDR3 is TGTGCCAGCAGTTTTGACAGGGCCTACAATGAGCAGTTCTTC. It yields the protein CASSFDRAYNEQFF. The rearrangement links TRBV12-3 or TRBV12-4 to TRBJ2-1; TRBD1 aligns across 7 bases. The CDR3 sequence is 14 residues long. J gave up 2 bases and V 3 bases, and 1 base lay outside the gene matches.

This clonotype came up many times. CDR3 bases: TGTGCCAGCAGTAGAACCCCTCTGGTCTCCTACGAGCAGTACTTC. It yields the protein CASSRTPLVSYEQYF. The rearrangement links TRBV6-5 to TRBJ2-7, with D uncertain. CDR3 size: 15 residues. From germline, CDR1 is MNHEY and CDR2 SVGAGI. Deletions cut 5 bases from V and 0 bases from J, with 14 bases between.

This clonotype occurred many times. This chain joins TRBV5-6 and TRBJ1-2, with D maybe TRBD1 (5 bases). The V end was cut by 0 bases, the J end by 8 bases, with 20 bases between. This CDR3 is 16 amino acids long. Per the germline V gene, CDR1 is SGHDT and CDR2 is YYEEEE. Here the CDR3 reads CASSLGQLDWGAGYTF. The CDR3 DNA reads TGTGCCAGCAGCTTGGGACAGTTAGACTGGGGCGCGGGCTACACCTTC.